The rows below give T cell receptor beta chains drawn from one sample of a study of blood T cell repertoires in COVID-19. TCRdb's table, derived via immunoSEQ multiplex PCR, lists solely in-frame clones and lacks some. The sample has fewer than 350,000 clones, 85% to 90% seen once. Material for sequencing was PBMCs or T cells enriched from blood (not recorded which). These receptors were collected from a young woman with acute COVID-19. The CDR3 runs from the conserved cysteine through the conserved F or W. A D gene is named only where the DNA matches it firmly. Clone size is given for some rows only: seen once, a few or many times, or a class if the clone is expanded.

D gene	V gene	J gene	clone size	CDR3 DNA	CDR3 protein
TRBD2	TRBV2	TRBJ2-1	NA	TGTGCCAGCAGTGTCTACTACGGGAGGGGGTACAATGAGCAGTTCTTC	CASSVYYGRGYNEQFF
TRBD2	TRBV4-2	TRBJ2-3	NA	TGTGCCAGCAGCCAAGAGGATGGGCTAGCGGGAGCCACAGATACGCAGTATTTT	CASSQEDGLAGATDTQYF
TRBD1	TRBV28	TRBJ1-5	NA	TGTGCCGGGGCGTCGGGACAGGGTTACCAGCCCCAGCATTTT	CAGASGQGYQPQHF
TRBD2	TRBV6-1	TRBJ2-7	NA	TGTGCCAGCAGTGAGGCCACTAGCGGTTCCTACGAGCAGTACTTC	CASSEATSGSYEQYF
TRBD2	TRBV19	TRBJ2-5	NA	TGTGCCAGTGCGGAGGTGGGGGGGTTTCAAGAGACCCAGTACTTC	CASAEVGGFQETQYF
NA	TRBV28	TRBJ1-5	NA	TGTGCCAGCAGTTTTCCGTATAGCAATCAGCCCCAGCATTTT	CASSFPYSNQPQHF
TRBD2	TRBV19	TRBJ2-3	NA	TGTGCCAGTAGTATGGCTAGCGGGGTTGGCACAGATACGCAGTATTTT	CASSMASGVGTDTQYF
NA	TRBV2	TRBJ1-4	NA	TGTGCCAGCAGTGACGGCACGGGGAATGAAAAACTGTTTTTT	CASSDGTGNEKLFF
TRBD1	TRBV28	TRBJ1-3	NA	TGTGCCAGCAGCCTACCTACAGGGGCTAACACCATATATTTT	CASSLPTGANTIYF
TRBD1	TRBV10-2	TRBJ1-1	few	TGCGCCAGCAGTGAGAGGGGGCCTAGACAGGGCGGCGAAGCTTTCTTT	CASSERGPRQGGEAFF
NA	TRBV9	TRBJ2-7	NA	TGTGCCAGCAGCGAACACACTAACTCCTACGAGCAGTACTTC	CASSEHTNSYEQYF
NA	TRBV6-1	TRBJ1-1	NA	TGTGCCAGCAGTGACGAGGGGGGGAAGGACACTGAAGCTTTCTTT	CASSDEGGKDTEAFF
TRBD1	TRBV10-3	TRBJ2-3	NA	TGTGCCATCAGCGACAGGGGAGAAACCACGGGGTGGTCCACAGATACGCAGTATTTT	CAISDRGETTGWSTDTQYF
NA	TRBV15	TRBJ1-2	NA	TGTGCCACCAGCAGGGACAGCTATGGCTACACCTTC	CATSRDSYGYTF
TRBD1	TRBV28	TRBJ2-3	NA	TGTGCCAGCAACCCCTCCGGGACAGGGGAGGCAGATACGCAGTATTTT	CASNPSGTGEADTQYF
NA	TRBV29-1	TRBJ1-5	NA	TGCAGCGTATCCGAGGGCCTCAATCAGCCCCAGCATTTT	CSVSEGLNQPQHF
TRBD1	TRBV28	TRBJ2-7	NA	TGTGCCAGCAGTTTAATACAGGGGGCGGCTCACGAGCAGTACTTC	CASSLIQGAAHEQYF
TRBD1	TRBV3-1/TRBV3-2	TRBJ2-6	few	TGTGCCAGCACCCTCTCCGGGACAGGTACCCTCTCTGGGGCCAACGTCCTGACTTTC	CASTLSGTGTLSGANVLTF
NA	TRBV25-1	TRBJ1-2	once	TGTGCCAGCAGTGATCCAGGGTGGGGCTATGGCTACACCTTC	CASSDPGWGYGYTF
TRBD2	TRBV4-1	TRBJ2-1	NA	TGCGCCAGCAGCCAGGGCGGGAGGGGCAATGAGCAGTTCTTC	CASSQGGRGNEQFF
TRBD1	TRBV7-2	TRBJ1-1	NA	TGTGCCAGCAGCGCTCCGGGACAGGGAGCTTTCTTT	CASSAPGQGAFF
NA	TRBV11-2	TRBJ1-1	NA	TGTGCCAGCAGCTTAATGTCCGGGAGTACTGAAGCTTTCTTT	CASSLMSGSTEAFF
TRBD2	TRBV2	TRBJ2-2	NA	TGTGCCAGTCAAGAAAGCGGGACTAGTCAATTCGGGGGGAGGACCGGGGAGCTGTTTTTT	CASQESGTSQFGGRTGELFF
TRBD1	TRBV9	TRBJ1-2	NA	TGTGCCAGCAGCGCTGGACAGGGCGAGTCTAACTATGGCTACACCTTC	CASSAGQGESNYGYTF
TRBD1	TRBV28	TRBJ1-5	NA	TGTGCCAGCAGCCCCTTTTTGACAGGGCCTCAGCCCCAGCATTTT	CASSPFLTGPQPQHF
NA	TRBV20-1	TRBJ1-2	NA	TGCAGTGCTAGACGACAGTCTGGCTACACCTTC	CSARRQSGYTF
NA	TRBV6-5	TRBJ2-7	NA	TGTGCCAGCAGTTACCGTGACAGAACCTACGAGCAGTACTTC	CASSYRDRTYEQYF
TRBD2	TRBV9	TRBJ2-1	NA	TGTGCCAGCAGCTCGGGTGGCGGGAGTTACAATGAGCAGTTCTTC	CASSSGGGSYNEQFF
TRBD2	TRBV29-1	TRBJ2-7	NA	TGCAGCGTTGAAGTGGGGGCTAGCGGGAGGACGTACGAGCAGTACTTC	CSVEVGASGRTYEQYF
TRBD1	TRBV3-1/TRBV3-2	TRBJ1-5	NA	TGTGCCAGCAGCCAGACAGGGCTGGATCAGCCCCAGCATTTT	CASSQTGLDQPQHF
NA	TRBV21-1	TRBJ1-2	NA	TGTGCCAGCAGCAAAGCGGGGGGACAGGGAGATGGCTACACCTTC	CASSKAGGQGDGYTF
NA	TRBV27	TRBJ2-3	NA	TGTGCCAGCAGAGGACTAACTAGCACAGATACGCAGTATTTT	CASRGLTSTDTQYF
NA	TRBV6-5	TRBJ1-2	once	TGTGCCAGCAATAACGGTGGGGGGTATGGCTACACCTTC	CASNNGGGYGYTF
NA	TRBV27	TRBJ2-2	NA	TGTGCCAGCAGTTCTTATGTCTCGGGAGTTGGGGAGCTGTTTTTT	CASSSYVSGVGELFF
NA	TRBV10-1	TRBJ1-6	NA	TGCGCCAGCAGTGAGAAGGCCAGGGGCGATTCACCCCTCCACTTT	CASSEKARGDSPLHF
NA	TRBV5-4	TRBJ2-5	NA	TGTGCCAGCAGCTTGCCCACTAGGAGAGAGACCCAGTACTTC	CASSLPTRRETQYF
TRBD2	TRBV2	TRBJ2-7	NA	TGTGCCAGCAGTGGTCCTAGCGGGAGGCCGGGGGAGCAGTACTTC	CASSGPSGRPGEQYF
TRBD1	TRBV6-5	TRBJ1-1	NA	TGTGCCAGTAAACCCGGGACAGGGGGCTTCGGTGAAGCTTTCTTT	CASKPGTGGFGEAFF
NA	TRBV28	TRBJ2-7	NA	TGTGCCAGCAGTTCGGACAGCTACGAGCAGTACTTC	CASSSDSYEQYF
NA	TRBV27	TRBJ1-5	NA	TGTGCCAGCAGTCCCTTTTTCGCCCCAGTACAGCATCAGCCCCAGCATTTT	CASSPFFAPVQHQPQHF
NA	TRBV6-2/TRBV6-3	TRBJ1-5	NA	TGTGCCAGCAGTTACCAAGCACTATTAAGCAATCAGCCCCAGCATTTT	CASSYQALLSNQPQHF
NA	TRBV18	TRBJ2-7	once	TGTGCCAGCTCACAAAACAGGGTTGGTTACGAGCAGTACTTC	CASSQNRVGYEQYF
TRBD2	TRBV2	TRBJ2-3	NA	TGTGCCAGCAGTCCACTAGCGGGAGCGATGACAGATACGCAGTATTTT	CASSPLAGAMTDTQYF
NA	TRBV15	TRBJ2-5	NA	TGTGCCACCAGCAGAGACAGAAACCAAGAGACCCAGTACTTC	CATSRDRNQETQYF
TRBD1	TRBV9	TRBJ2-7	NA	TGTGCCAGCAGCGAGGGGACAGGGGCAAGATCCTACGAGCAGTACTTC	CASSEGTGARSYEQYF
NA	TRBV19	TRBJ1-5	NA	TGTGCCAGTAGTACGGGGGGGGGCAATCAGCCCCAGCATTTT	CASSTGGGNQPQHF
NA	TRBV28	TRBJ2-1	NA	TGTGCCAGCACCCCGAGGACTGCCTACAATGAGCAGTTCTTC	CASTPRTAYNEQFF
TRBD2	TRBV6-2/TRBV6-3	TRBJ2-5	NA	TGTGCCAGCAGCCCTTCCCCTTCTAGCGGGAGGTCGGAGACCCAGTACTTC	CASSPSPSSGRSETQYF
NA	TRBV6-1	TRBJ1-5	NA	TGTGCCAGCAGTGACGGGTACAATCAGCCCCAGCATTTT	CASSDGYNQPQHF
NA	TRBV7-3	TRBJ1-1	once	TGTGCCAGCAGCCCTACCGAGGCTCTGAACACTGAAGCTTTCTTT	CASSPTEALNTEAFF
TRBD2	TRBV7-3	TRBJ2-5	few	TGTGCCAGCAGCCCGACTAGCGGGAGGCAAGAGACCCAGTACTTC	CASSPTSGRQETQYF
NA	TRBV7-8	TRBJ2-5	NA	TGTGCCAGCAGACTGGGGGCTCCAGGGTCCATTAACCAAGAGACCCAGTACTTC	CASRLGAPGSINQETQYF
NA	TRBV28	TRBJ1-2	NA	TGTGCCAGCAGCCTCGCACTGTATGGCTACACCTTC	CASSLALYGYTF
TRBD1	TRBV2	TRBJ2-1	NA	TGTGCCAGCAGTGTCCGGGACAGCTACAATGAGCAGTTCTTC	CASSVRDSYNEQFF
TRBD2	TRBV28	TRBJ2-5	NA	TGTGCCAGCAGTCCCCTCAGCGGGAGGCGGGGGGGTGGCCAAGAGACCCAGTACTTC	CASSPLSGRRGGGQETQYF
TRBD1	TRBV10-1	TRBJ2-7	NA	TGCGCCAGCAGTAATACCGGGACAGGGTTCCACGAGCAGTACTTC	CASSNTGTGFHEQYF
TRBD1	TRBV7-8	TRBJ1-5	NA	TGTGCCAGCAGCTTAGGAGGACAGGGAACTCAGCCCCAGCATTTT	CASSLGGQGTQPQHF
TRBD1	TRBV29-1	TRBJ2-7	NA	TGCAGCGCGGGAACAGGGGACTACGAGCAGTACTTC	CSAGTGDYEQYF
TRBD2	TRBV5-4	TRBJ2-7	NA	TGTGCCAGCAGCTCAGGACTAGCGGGAGGGCCCTCCTACGAGCAGTACTTC	CASSSGLAGGPSYEQYF